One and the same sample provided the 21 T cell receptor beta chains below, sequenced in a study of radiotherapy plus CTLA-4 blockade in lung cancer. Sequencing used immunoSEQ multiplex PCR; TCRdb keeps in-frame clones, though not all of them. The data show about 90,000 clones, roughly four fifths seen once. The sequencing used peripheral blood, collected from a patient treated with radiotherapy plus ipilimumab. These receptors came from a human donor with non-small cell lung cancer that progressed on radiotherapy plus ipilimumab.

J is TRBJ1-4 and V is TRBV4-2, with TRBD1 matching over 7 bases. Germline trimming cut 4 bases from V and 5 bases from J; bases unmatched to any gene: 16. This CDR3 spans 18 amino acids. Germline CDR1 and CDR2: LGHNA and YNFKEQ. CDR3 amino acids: CASSPRGGGGRGNEKLFF. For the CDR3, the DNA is TGTGCCAGCAGCCCGAGGGGAGGCGGCGGCAGGGGGAATGAAAAACTGTTTTTT.

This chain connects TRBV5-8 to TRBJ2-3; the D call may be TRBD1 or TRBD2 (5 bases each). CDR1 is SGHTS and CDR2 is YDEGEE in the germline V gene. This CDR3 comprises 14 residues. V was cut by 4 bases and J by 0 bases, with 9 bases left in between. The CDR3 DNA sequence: TGTGCCAGCAGCCTGTGGGACAGCACAGATACGCAGTATTTT. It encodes CASSLWDSTDTQYF.

The CDR3, as DNA: TGTGCCAGCAGCTTAGCGGGGACGGTCTACAATGAGCAGTTCTTC. It encodes CASSLAGTVYNEQFF. The chain recombines TRBV7-2 with TRBJ2-1; D may match TRBD1 or TRBD2 (5 bases each). This CDR3 has 15 residues. Trimming pared 0 bases from V and 3 bases from J, leaving 9 bases between. Germline-derived CDR1 and CDR2 are SGHTA and FQGNSA.

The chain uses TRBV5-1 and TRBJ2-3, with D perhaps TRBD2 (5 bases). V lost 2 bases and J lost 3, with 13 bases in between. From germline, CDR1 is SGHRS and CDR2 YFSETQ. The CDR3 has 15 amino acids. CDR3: CASSFNGDRTDTQYF. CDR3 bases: TGCGCCAGCAGCTTTAACGGGGATCGAACAGATACGCAGTATTTT.

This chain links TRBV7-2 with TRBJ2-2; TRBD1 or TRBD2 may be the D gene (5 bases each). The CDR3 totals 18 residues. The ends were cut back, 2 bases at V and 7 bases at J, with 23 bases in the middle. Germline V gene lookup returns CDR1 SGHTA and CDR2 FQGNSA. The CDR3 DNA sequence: TGTGCCAGCAGCTTAAAGGGGACCCGGCGTGGCCCAAACGGGGAGCTGTTTTTT. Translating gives CASSLKGTRRGPNGELFF. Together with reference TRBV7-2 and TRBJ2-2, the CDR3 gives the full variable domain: GAGVSQSPSNKVTEKGKDVELRCDPISGHTALYWYRQSLGQGLEFLIYFQGNSAPDKSGLPSDRFSAERTGGSVSTLTIQRTQQEDSAVYLCASSLKGTRRGPNGELFFGEGSRLTVL.

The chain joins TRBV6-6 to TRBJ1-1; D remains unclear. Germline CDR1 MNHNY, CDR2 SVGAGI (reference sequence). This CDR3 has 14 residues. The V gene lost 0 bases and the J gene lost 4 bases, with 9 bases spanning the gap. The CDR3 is CASSYSSSSTEAFF. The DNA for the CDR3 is TGTGCCAGCAGTTACTCGAGTAGCAGCACTGAAGCTTTCTTT.

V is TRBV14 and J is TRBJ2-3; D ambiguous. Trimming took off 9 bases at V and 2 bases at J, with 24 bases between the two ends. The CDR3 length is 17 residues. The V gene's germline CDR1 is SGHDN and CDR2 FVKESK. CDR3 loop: CARRVKKAGRNTDTQYF. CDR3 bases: TGTGCCAGAAGGGTGAAGAAGGCCGGCCGGAACACAGATACGCAGTATTTT.

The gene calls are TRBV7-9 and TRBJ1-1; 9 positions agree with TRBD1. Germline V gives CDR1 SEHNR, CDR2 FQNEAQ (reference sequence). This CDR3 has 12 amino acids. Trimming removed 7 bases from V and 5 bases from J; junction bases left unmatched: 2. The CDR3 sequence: CASKGQGTEAFF. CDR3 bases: TGTGCCAGCAAGGGACAGGGAACTGAAGCTTTCTTT.

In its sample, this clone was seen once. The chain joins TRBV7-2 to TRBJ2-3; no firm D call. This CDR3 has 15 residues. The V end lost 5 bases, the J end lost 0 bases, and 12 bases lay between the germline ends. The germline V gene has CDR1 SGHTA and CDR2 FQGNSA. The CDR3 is CASSPVAPSTDTQYF. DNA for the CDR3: TGTGCCAGCAGCCCCGTCGCACCTAGCACAGATACGCAGTATTTT. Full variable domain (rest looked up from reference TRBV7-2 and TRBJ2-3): GAGVSQSPSNKVTEKGKDVELRCDPISGHTALYWYRQSLGQGLEFLIYFQGNSAPDKSGLPSDRFSAERTGGSVSTLTIQRTQQEDSAVYLCASSPVAPSTDTQYFGPGTRLTVL.

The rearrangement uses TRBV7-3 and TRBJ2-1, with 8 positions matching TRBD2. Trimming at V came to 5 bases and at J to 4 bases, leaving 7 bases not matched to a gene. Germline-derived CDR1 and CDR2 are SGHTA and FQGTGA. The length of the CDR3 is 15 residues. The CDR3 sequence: CASSILAGGYNEQFF. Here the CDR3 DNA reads TGTGCCAGCAGCATTCTAGCGGGTGGGTACAATGAGCAGTTCTTC.

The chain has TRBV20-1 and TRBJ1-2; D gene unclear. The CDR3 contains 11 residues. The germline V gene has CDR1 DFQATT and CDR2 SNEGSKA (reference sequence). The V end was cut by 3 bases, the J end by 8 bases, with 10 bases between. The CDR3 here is CSASLIRGYTF. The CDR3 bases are TGCAGTGCTAGCCTTATACGGGGCTACACCTTC.

The CDR3 DNA sequence: TGTGCCAGCAGCCACCCCGGGACAGGGGAGCTGTTTTTT. Protein: CASSHPGTGELFF. This chain connects TRBV5-4 to TRBJ2-2; D possibly corresponds to TRBD1 (6 bases). The length of the CDR3 is 13 residues. The germline V gene has CDR1 SGHNT and CDR2 YYREEE (reference sequence). V lost 4 bases and J 8 bases, leaving 12 bases between the germline ends.

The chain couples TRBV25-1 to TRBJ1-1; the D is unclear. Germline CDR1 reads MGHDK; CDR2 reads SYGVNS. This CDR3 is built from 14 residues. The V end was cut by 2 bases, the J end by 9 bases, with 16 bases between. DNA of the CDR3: TGTGCCAGCAGTGAACCCTCTACGGGCCAGAAAGCTTTCTTT. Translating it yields CASSEPSTGQKAFF. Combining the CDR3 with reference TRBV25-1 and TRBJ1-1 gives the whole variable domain EADIYQTPRYLVIGTGKKITLECSQTMGHDKMYWYQQDPGMELHLIHYSYGVNSTEKGDLSSESTVSRIRTEHFPLTLESARPSHTSQYLCASSEPSTGQKAFFGQGTRLTVV.

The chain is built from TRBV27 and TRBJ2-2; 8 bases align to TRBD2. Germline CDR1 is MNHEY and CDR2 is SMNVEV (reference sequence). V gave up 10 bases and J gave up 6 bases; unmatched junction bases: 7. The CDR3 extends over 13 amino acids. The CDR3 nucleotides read TGTGCCACCAAAGCGGGAGTCTCCGGGGAGCTGTTTTTT. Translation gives CATKAGVSGELFF.

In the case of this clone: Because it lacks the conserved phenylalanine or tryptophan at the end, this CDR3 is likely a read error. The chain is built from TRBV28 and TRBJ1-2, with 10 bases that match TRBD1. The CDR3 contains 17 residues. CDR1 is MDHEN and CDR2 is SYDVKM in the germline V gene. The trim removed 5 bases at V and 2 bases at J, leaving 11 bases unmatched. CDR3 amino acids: CASSDSGTGETNYGYTS. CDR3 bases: TGTGCCAGCAGTGACTCCGGGACAGGGGAAACAAACTATGGCTACACCTCC.

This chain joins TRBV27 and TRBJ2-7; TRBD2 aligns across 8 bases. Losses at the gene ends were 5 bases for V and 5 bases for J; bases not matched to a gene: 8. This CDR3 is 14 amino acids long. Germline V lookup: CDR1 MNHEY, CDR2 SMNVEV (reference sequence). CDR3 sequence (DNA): TGTGCCAGCAGTCTAAGCGGGAGCAGGAACGAGCAGTACTTC. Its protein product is CASSLSGSRNEQYF.

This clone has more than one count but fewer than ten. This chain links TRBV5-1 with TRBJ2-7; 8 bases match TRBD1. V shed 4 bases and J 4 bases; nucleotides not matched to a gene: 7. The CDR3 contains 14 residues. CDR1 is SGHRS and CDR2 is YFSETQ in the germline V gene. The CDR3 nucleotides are TGCGCCAGCAGCCTACAGGGGGACAGTTACGAGCAGTACTTC. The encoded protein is CASSLQGDSYEQYF. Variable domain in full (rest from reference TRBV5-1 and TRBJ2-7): KAGVTQTPRYLIKTRGQQVTLSCSPISGHRSVSWYQQTPGQGLQFLFEYFSETQRNKGNFPGRFSGRQFSNSRSEMNVSTLELGDSALYLCASSLQGDSYEQYFGPGTRLTVT.

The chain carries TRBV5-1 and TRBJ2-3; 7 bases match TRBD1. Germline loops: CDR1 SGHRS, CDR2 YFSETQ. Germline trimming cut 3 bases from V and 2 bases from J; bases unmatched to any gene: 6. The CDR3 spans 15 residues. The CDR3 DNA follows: TGCGCCAGCAGCTCGACAGGGACCCCCACAGATACGCAGTATTTT. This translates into CASSSTGTPTDTQYF.

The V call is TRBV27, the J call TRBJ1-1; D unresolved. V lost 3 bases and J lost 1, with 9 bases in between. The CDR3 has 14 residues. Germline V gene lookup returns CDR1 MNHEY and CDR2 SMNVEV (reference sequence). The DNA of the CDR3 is TGTGCCAGCAGTTTCTCGGTCGAGAACACTGAAGCTTTCTTT. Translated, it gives CASSFSVENTEAFF.

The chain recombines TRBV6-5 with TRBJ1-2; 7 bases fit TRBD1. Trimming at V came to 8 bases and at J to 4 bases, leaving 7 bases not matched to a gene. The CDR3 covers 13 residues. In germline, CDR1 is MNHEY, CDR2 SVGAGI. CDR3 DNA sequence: TGTGCCAGCCTGGGTGACAGGGCCTATGGCTACACCTTC. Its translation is CASLGDRAYGYTF.

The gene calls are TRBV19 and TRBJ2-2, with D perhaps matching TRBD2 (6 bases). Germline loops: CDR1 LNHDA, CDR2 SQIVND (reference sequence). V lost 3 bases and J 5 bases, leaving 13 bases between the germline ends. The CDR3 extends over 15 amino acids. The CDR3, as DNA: TGTGCCAGTAGTATGTCGGTAGGGAGGACCGGGGAGCTGTTTTTT. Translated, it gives CASSMSVGRTGELFF. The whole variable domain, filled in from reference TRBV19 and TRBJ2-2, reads DGGITQSPKYLFRKEGQNVTLSCEQNLNHDAMYWYRQDPGQGLRLIYYSQIVNDFQKGDIAEGYSVSREKKESFPLTVTSAQKNPTAFYLCASSMSVGRTGELFFGEGSRLTVL.